The clone carrying this T cell receptor (beta chain) was observed a handful of times. Its specificity is unknown. The record originates from a study of identical twins. Study-wide points: The presence of invariant MAIT and iNKT cells could partly confound analyses of zero-insertion sequences. Without tracking the same donors, conclusions rested on cross-sectional statistical analysis.

TCRdb independently ran MiXCR on the 5' RACE reads; one entry per CDR3 protein. The sample records 420,000 or so distinct CDR3 sequences, under 20% being singletons. CDR3 length: 13 amino acids. V trimming: 4 bases; J trimming: 11 bases; junction bases outside the gene matches: 7. Germline assignment: CDR1 DFQATT and CDR2 SNEGSKA (reference sequence). Sequencing was done on a sample of naive T cells sorted from blood. The receptor's source is a man aged 45-60 years in good health. The chain carries TRBV20-1 and TRBJ1-4; the match to TRBD1 covers 10 bases. CDR3 bases: TGCAGTGCTACCGGGACAGGGGACCGGAAACTGTTTTTT. Encoded protein: CSATGTGDRKLFF.